This record concerns one TCR beta chain sequence. Antigen: not known. The data derive from a study of neoadjuvant nivolumab and ipilimumab in lung cancer. Study summary: Patients got nivolumab 3 mg/kg on days 1, 15 and 29; combination added ipilimumab 1 mg/kg day 1. General study points: From pretherapy to surgery, tumor richness and clonality rose with dual therapy. Blood richness before therapy tracked richness in tumors resected after neoadjuvant therapy. Pathologic regression was not significantly tied to TCR clonality.

The CDR3 spans 15 residues. V lost 3 bases to trimming and J lost 6 bases, with 14 bases between them. Germline V CDR1 and CDR2: LNHNV, YYDKDF (reference sequence). The data were produced by immunoSEQ multiplex PCR, yet TCRdb's version contains in-frame clones alone and is incomplete. The sample holds several thousand clones, 84% seen once. Sequenced here: tumor tissue, sampled after neoadjuvant nivolumab, alone or with ipilimumab, at or shortly before surgery. The chain couples TRBV15 to TRBJ2-2; tentative D call: TRBD1 (6 bases). The clonotype comes from an adult with non-small cell lung cancer. CDR3 sequence: CATSSPGAVAGELFF. The CDR3 bases are TGTGCCACCAGCAGCCCAGGGGCGGTAGCCGGGGAGCTGTTTTTT.